This T cell receptor beta chain was found in a study of T cell responses to AZD1222 COVID-19 vaccine. Only in-frame clones appear in the TCRdb table, and some are missing; sequencing was by immunoSEQ multiplex PCR. The data hold some 170,000 clones, with 94% observed a single time. Study-level results: Seropositivity was recorded at baseline in only a handful of AZD1222 recipients. There were mostly white British donors and more females than males, and clonal diversity was possibly underestimated. Only after the peak T cell response were repertoires sampled. Following two doses of AZD1222, Spike-specific TCR breadth and depth rose.

As regards this clone: What it binds is unknown.

V was shortened by 4 bases and J by 4 bases, with 17 bases between the two germline ends. The germline V gene encodes CDR1 SGHTS and CDR2 YDEGEE. This CDR3 has 16 amino acids. The TCR comes from an adult who received the AZD1222 COVID-19 vaccine. Material: peripheral blood, obtained 28 days after the second AZD1222 dose. The rearrangement joins TRBV5-8 to TRBJ1-4; no definite D call. The CDR3 DNA reads as TGTGCCAGCAGCCAATCTCGGGGAACAGTTAATGAAAAACTGTTTTTT. Its protein is CASSQSRGTVNEKLFF. Drawing the rest from reference TRBV5-8 and TRBJ1-4, the complete variable domain is EAGVTQSPTHLIKTRGQQATLRCSPISGHTSVYWYQQALGLGLQFLLWYDEGEERNRGNFPPRFSGRQFPNYSSELNVNALELEDSALYLCASSQSRGTVNEKLFFGSGTQLSVL.